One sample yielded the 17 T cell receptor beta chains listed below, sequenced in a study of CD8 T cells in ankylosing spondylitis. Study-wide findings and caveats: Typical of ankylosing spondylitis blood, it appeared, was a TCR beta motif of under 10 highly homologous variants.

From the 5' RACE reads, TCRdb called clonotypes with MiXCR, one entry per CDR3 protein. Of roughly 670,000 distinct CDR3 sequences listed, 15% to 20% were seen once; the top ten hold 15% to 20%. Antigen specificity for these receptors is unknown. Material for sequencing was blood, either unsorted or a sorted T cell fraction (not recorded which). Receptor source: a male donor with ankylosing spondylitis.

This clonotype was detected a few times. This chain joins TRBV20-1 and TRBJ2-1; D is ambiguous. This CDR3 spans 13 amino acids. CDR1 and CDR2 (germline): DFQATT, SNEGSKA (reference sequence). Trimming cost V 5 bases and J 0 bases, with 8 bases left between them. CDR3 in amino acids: CSAPRVSYNEQFF. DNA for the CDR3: TGCAGTGCTCCACGGGTCTCCTACAATGAGCAGTTCTTC.

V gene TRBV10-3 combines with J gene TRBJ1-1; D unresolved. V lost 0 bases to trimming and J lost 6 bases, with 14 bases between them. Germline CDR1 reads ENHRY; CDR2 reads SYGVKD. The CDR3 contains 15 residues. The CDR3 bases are TGTGCCATCAGTGAGTCAAACACGCTGGGCGCTGAAGCTTTCTTT. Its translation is CAISESNTLGAEAFF.

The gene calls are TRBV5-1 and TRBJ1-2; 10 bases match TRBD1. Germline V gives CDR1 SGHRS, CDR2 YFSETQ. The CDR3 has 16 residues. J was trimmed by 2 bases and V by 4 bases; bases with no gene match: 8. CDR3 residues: CASSPGDRGSNYGYTF. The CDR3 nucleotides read TGCGCCAGCAGCCCCGGGGACAGGGGTTCCAACTATGGCTACACCTTC.

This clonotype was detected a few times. The CDR3 region is CASTPGLGADTQYF. Written as DNA, the CDR3 is TGTGCCAGCACTCCGGGACTAGGTGCAGATACGCAGTATTTT. The chain links TRBV12-3 or TRBV12-4 to TRBJ2-3; TRBD2 agrees at 8 bases. The CDR3 sequence is 14 residues long. The J segment lost 4 bases and the V segment lost 7 bases, leaving 7 bases of the junction unmatched.

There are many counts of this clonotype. The CDR3 sequence is CASMRDRGDTEAFF. CDR3 coding DNA: TGTGCCAGCATGAGGGATCGGGGAGACACTGAAGCTTTCTTT. This chain connects TRBV2 to TRBJ1-1; D unresolved. Trimming shortened V by 7 bases and J by 3 bases, and 15 bases separated the two germline ends. Germline lookup yields CDR1 SNHLY and CDR2 FYNNEI. This CDR3 is 14 amino acids long.

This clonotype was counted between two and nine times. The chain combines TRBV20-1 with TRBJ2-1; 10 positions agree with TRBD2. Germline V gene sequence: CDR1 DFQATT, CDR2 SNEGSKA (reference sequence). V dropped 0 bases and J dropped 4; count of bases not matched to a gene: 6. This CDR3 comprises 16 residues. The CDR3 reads CSARDSLAGVYNEQFF. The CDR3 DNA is TGCAGTGCTAGAGATTCCCTAGCGGGAGTTTACAATGAGCAGTTCTTC.

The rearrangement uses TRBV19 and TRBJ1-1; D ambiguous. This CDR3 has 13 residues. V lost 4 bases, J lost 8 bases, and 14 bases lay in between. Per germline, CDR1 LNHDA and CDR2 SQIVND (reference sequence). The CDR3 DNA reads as TGTGCCAGTAGTACTGACGGACGGAGGGAAGCTTTCTTT. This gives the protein CASSTDGRREAFF.

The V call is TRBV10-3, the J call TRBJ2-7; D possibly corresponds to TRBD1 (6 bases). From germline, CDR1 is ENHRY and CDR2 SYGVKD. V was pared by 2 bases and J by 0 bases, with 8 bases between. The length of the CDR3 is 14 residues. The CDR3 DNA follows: TGTGCCATCAGTGAGCTGGACAGCTCCTACGAGCAGTACTTC. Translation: CAISELDSSYEQYF.

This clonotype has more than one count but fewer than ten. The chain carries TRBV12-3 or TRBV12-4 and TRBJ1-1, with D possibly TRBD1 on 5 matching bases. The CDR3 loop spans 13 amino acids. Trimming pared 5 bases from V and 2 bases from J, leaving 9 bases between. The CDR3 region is CASSIDSNTEAFF. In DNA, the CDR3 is TGTGCCAGCAGTATAGACAGCAACACTGAAGCTTTCTTT.

This CDR3 is CASSLPGLADTGELFF. As DNA, the CDR3 is TGTGCCAGCAGCCTACCTGGACTAGCGGACACCGGGGAGCTGTTTTTT. This sequence joins TRBV6-2 or TRBV6-3 and TRBJ2-2; 10 nucleotides match TRBD2. Germline CDR1 and CDR2: MNHEY and SVGEGT. Unmatched junction bases numbered 7, after V lost 6 bases and J lost 3 bases. This CDR3 contains 16 residues.

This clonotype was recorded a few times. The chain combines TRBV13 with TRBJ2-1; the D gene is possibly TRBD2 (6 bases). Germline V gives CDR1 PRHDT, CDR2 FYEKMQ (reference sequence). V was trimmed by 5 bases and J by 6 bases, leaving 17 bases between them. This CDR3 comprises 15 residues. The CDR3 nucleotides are TGTGCCAGCAGCGGAAGGAGGGCAAGGGGCAATGAGCAGTTCTTC. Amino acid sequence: CASSGRRARGNEQFF.

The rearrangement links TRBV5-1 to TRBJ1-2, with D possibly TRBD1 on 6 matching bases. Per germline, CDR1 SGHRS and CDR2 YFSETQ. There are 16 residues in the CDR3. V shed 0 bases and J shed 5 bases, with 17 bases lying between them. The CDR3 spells CASSLEVTGAEYGYTF. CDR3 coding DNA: TGCGCCAGCAGCTTGGAGGTCACGGGGGCGGAATATGGCTACACCTTC.

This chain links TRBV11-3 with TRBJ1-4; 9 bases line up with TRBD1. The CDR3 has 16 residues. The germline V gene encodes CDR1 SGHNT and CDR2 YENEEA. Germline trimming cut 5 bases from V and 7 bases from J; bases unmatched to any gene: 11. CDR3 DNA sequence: TGTGCCAGCAGCCCCCTCGCGGGACAGGGCACTGAAAAACTGTTTTTT. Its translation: CASSPLAGQGTEKLFF.

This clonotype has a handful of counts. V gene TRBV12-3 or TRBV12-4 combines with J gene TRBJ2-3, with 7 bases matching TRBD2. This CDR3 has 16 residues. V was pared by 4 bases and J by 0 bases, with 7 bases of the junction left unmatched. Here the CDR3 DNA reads TGTGCCAGCAGTTCCGGGAGCGGGACTAGCACAGATACGCAGTATTTT. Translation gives CASSSGSGTSTDTQYF.

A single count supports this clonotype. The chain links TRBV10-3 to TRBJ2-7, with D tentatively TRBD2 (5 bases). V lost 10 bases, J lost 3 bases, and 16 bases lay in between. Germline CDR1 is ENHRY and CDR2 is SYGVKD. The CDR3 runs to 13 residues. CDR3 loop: CATLPGLSYEQYF. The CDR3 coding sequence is TGTGCCACACTACCGGGATTGAGCTACGAGCAGTACTTC.

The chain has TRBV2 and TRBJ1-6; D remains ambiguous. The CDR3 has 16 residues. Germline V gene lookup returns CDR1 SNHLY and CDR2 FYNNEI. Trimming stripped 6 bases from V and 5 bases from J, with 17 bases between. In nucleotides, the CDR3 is TGTGCCAGCAGGCGGACCAGGTCCGAAAATAATTCACCCCTCCACTTT. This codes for CASRRTRSENNSPLHF.

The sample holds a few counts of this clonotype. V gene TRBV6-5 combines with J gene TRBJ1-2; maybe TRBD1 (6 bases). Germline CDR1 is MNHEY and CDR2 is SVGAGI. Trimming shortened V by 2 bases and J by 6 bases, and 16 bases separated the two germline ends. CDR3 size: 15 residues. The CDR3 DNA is TGTGCCAGCAGTTACGAACAGGGTTGGTGGGATGGCTACACCTTC. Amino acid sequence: CASSYEQGWWDGYTF.